The 5 T cell receptor beta chains below come from one sample, sequenced in a study of a mutant IDH1 vaccine in newly diagnosed glioma. The sample's time point: baseline, week 1 (first vaccination visit). Treatment meaning: pre-vaccination baseline after standard-of-care therapy. Repertoires were generated with immunoSEQ multiplex PCR, while TCRdb's copy carries only in-frame clones and drops some. The profile shows roughly 41,000 clones, approximately 92% of them singletons. The sequencing used PBMCs, collected from a glioma patient treated with radiotherapy, temozolomide or both. The origin of the receptors is a man between 18 and 29 years old with glioma.

CDR3 sequence (DNA): TGTGCCAGCAGCTTGGAGAACAGGGGTAACTATGGCTACACCTTC. This sequence encodes CASSLENRGNYGYTF. V gene TRBV5-8 combines with J gene TRBJ1-2, with 7 bases lining up with TRBD1. Germline values: CDR1 SGHTS, CDR2 YDEGEE. This CDR3 contains 15 residues. V dropped 0 bases and J dropped 1; count of bases not matched to a gene: 3.

The chain employs TRBV5-5 and TRBJ2-1; either TRBD1 or TRBD2 may fit D (5 bases each). Trimming left V 4 bases short and J 4 bases short, with 12 bases between. CDR3 size: 14 residues. Germline assignment: CDR1 SGHKS and CDR2 YYEKEE (reference sequence). The CDR3 loop is CASSGGLEYNEQFF. Here the CDR3 DNA reads TGTGCCAGCAGCGGGGGTCTAGAGTACAATGAGCAGTTCTTC. The whole variable domain, filled in from reference TRBV5-5 and TRBJ2-1, reads DAGVTQSPTHLIKTRGQQVTLRCSPISGHKSVSWYQQVLGQGPQFIFQYYEKEERGRGNFPDRFSARQFPNYSSELNVNALLLGDSALYLCASSGGLEYNEQFFGPGTRLTVL.

Judged by abundance, this clone is medium-sized. The chain carries TRBV7-4 and TRBJ1-5, with 9 bases lining up with TRBD1. Germline loops: CDR1 SGHVT, CDR2 SQSDAQ. The CDR3 has 15 residues. V dropped 4 bases and J dropped 6; count of bases not matched to a gene: 7. The CDR3 protein is CASSSTGGASQPQHF. Written as DNA, the CDR3 is TGTGCCAGCAGCTCCACAGGGGGCGCAAGTCAGCCCCAGCATTTT.

The chain is built from TRBV7-9 and TRBJ1-2; weak D call: TRBD1 (5 bases). The CDR3 totals 15 residues. The germline V gene encodes CDR1 SEHNR and CDR2 FQNEAQ (reference sequence). Trimming cost V 4 bases and J 3 bases, with 15 bases left between them. CDR3 sequence reads: CASSSLQQAYYGYTF. CDR3 nucleotides: TGTGCCAGCAGCTCACTTCAACAGGCCTACTATGGCTACACCTTC.

The rearrangement links TRBV9 to TRBJ2-3, with TRBD2 matching over 13 bases. Germline V CDR1 and CDR2: SGDLS, YYNGEE. This CDR3 region has 17 residues. V was pared by 2 bases and J by 4 bases, with 7 bases of the junction left unmatched. The CDR3 DNA follows: TGTGCCAGCAGCGTGGAATGGACTAGCGGGAGCGCAGATACGCAGTATTTT. Translation gives CASSVEWTSGSADTQYF.